This passage covers 10 T cell receptor beta chains from one sample sequenced in a study of OX40 agonist ivuxolimab in advanced cancers. Generated by immunoSEQ multiplex PCR, the TCRdb table keeps only in-frame clones and is missing some. The table shows some 66,000 clones, with over 60% occurring only once. Material: CD4+ or CD8+ T cells sorted from blood, obtained in a trial of the OX40 agonist ivuxolimab. Source of these receptors: an adult with an advanced solid tumor such as melanoma, head and neck, liver or kidney cancer.

On this clone itself: The sample contains more than one DNA sequence encoding this CDR3. The rearrangement links TRBV5-4 to TRBJ2-6; D call uncertain. The germline V gene has CDR1 SGHNT and CDR2 YYREEE (reference sequence). This CDR3 region has 15 residues. The ends were cut back, 4 bases at V and 2 bases at J, with 10 bases in the middle. The CDR3 DNA is TGTGCCAGCAGCCTCGGAGAGGCTGGGGCCAACGTCCTGACTTTC. It is translated as CASSLGEAGANVLTF.

The V and J genes are TRBV5-5 and TRBJ2-7; a possible D gene is TRBD2 (6 bases). The CDR3 totals 15 residues. CDR1 and CDR2 from the germline V gene are SGHKS and YYEKEE (reference sequence). Deletions cut 5 bases from V and 4 bases from J, with 19 bases between. The CDR3 sequence: CASSRDLAGRYEQYF. Here the CDR3 DNA reads TGTGCCAGCAGTCGGGACTTGGCAGGGAGGTACGAGCAGTACTTC.

V is TRBV6-1 and J is TRBJ2-7, with TRBD2 as a possible D gene (6 bases). Looked up from germline, CDR1 is MNHNS and CDR2 is SASEGT. Between the trimmed V and J ends, which lost 3 bases and 5 bases, there was a span of 26 bases. The CDR3 contains 18 residues. CDR3 region: CASSEDVGGLTPADEQYF. The CDR3 DNA follows: TGTGCCAGCAGTGAGGATGTGGGAGGACTCACCCCTGCGGACGAGCAGTACTTC.

The chain joins TRBV9 to TRBJ1-1; D not certain. The length of the CDR3 is 16 residues. CDR1 is SGDLS, CDR2 YYNGEE, per germline. Trimming pared 1 base from V and 3 bases from J, leaving 16 bases between. CDR3 bases: TGTGCCAGCAGCGTAAATAAGTTTTGGGAGGACACTGAAGCTTTCTTT. Translation: CASSVNKFWEDTEAFF.

The chain links TRBV5-4 to TRBJ2-1, with a tentative D call TRBD2 (5 bases). V gave up 4 bases and J gave up 4 bases, with 18 bases separating them. Germline CDR1 reads SGHNT; CDR2 reads YYREEE (reference sequence). There are 16 residues in the CDR3. The DNA for the CDR3 is TGTGCCAGCAGCCAGAGACTTGGGAGAACTTACAATGAGCAGTTCTTC. Translation gives CASSQRLGRTYNEQFF.

This clone came up once. The chain uses TRBV18 and TRBJ1-1; 7 nucleotides align to TRBD1. In germline, CDR1 is KGHSH, CDR2 LQKENI. This CDR3 has 15 residues. V lost 4 bases to trimming and J lost 2 bases; unmatched junction nucleotides: 7. CDR3 bases: TGTGCCAGCTCACGTTTGACAGGGACTAACACTGAAGCTTTCTTT. The encoded protein is CASSRLTGTNTEAFF.

This rearrangement joins TRBV19 to TRBJ2-2; D gene unclear. V lost 4 bases and J lost 1, with 16 bases in between. Per germline, CDR1 LNHDA and CDR2 SQIVND (reference sequence). This CDR3 spans 17 amino acids. CDR3 sequence (DNA): TGTGCCAGTAGTAATGTGGAGTACTCCCTGAACACCGGGGAGCTGTTTTTT. Its translation: CASSNVEYSLNTGELFF.

The chain carries TRBV5-5 and TRBJ1-4; 8 bases align to TRBD1. CDR3 length: 16 residues. The germline CDR1 and CDR2 sequences are SGHKS and YYEKEE (reference sequence). With 4 bases clipped from V and 1 base from J, the junction kept 6 bases outside the gene matches. CDR3 in DNA: TGTGCCAGCAGCGCGACAGGGGTCGTAACTAATGAAAAACTGTTTTTT. Protein product: CASSATGVVTNEKLFF.

The V gene is TRBV18, the J gene TRBJ1-1; 10 bases line up with TRBD1. The germline CDR1 and CDR2 sequences are KGHSH and LQKENI. Trimming removed 3 bases from V and 3 bases from J; junction bases left unmatched: 4. The length of the CDR3 is 15 residues. The CDR3 protein is CASSPRQGADTEAFF. In DNA form, the CDR3 reads TGTGCCAGCTCACCCAGACAGGGGGCGGACACTGAAGCTTTCTTT.

This clone was observed a few times. The chain links TRBV18 to TRBJ1-1; TRBD1 might be the D (6 bases). This CDR3 spans 15 amino acids. V shed 3 bases and J shed 4 bases, with 15 bases lying between them. The germline V gene encodes CDR1 KGHSH and CDR2 LQKENI. In DNA, the CDR3 is TGTGCCAGCTCACCTACAGGGCCGGGGGGCACTGAAGCTTTCTTT. This sequence encodes CASSPTGPGGTEAFF.